This note documents a single T cell receptor beta chain sequence. The CDR3 extends over 18 amino acids. CDR1 is ENHRY, CDR2 SYGVKD, per germline. V lost 0 bases and J lost 0; bases outside the gene matches: 1. This entry belongs to a study of shared clonotypes between healthy human individuals. Profiled with immunoSEQ multiplex PCR; TCRdb holds only in-frame clones, not every one. The sample has approximately 740,000 clones; almost 95% are singletons. Naive CD8 cells, CD45RO-negative and positively selected for CCR7, excluded terminally differentiated effector memory CD45RA+ cells. Sample: naive CD8+ T cells sorted from blood. The clonotype was recovered from a man aged 25-45 years in good health. The rearrangement uses TRBV10-3 and TRBJ2-4, with 14 bases matching TRBD2. The CDR3 reads CAISESGLAGGAKNIQYF. The CDR3 DNA reads as TGTGCCATCAGTGAGTCTGGACTAGCGGGAGGAGCCAAAAACATTCAGTACTTC.